Presented here are 10 T cell receptor beta chains from one specimen sequenced in a study of post-analysis software for immune sequencing data. General study findings and limits: With TRBV5-6, TRBV5-1 and TRBV20-1 included, about five TRBV segments were more frequent in patients than in controls.

Their target antigens are unknown. Included in the TCR beta cDNA libraries were unique molecular identifiers. TCRdb used MiXCR to reprocess the PCR reads, holding one entry per CDR3 protein. The sample records 750,000 to 900,000 distinct CDR3 sequences, 40% to 55% being singletons. The sequencing input was blood. These receptors originate from a girl aged 10-17 years with multiple sclerosis.

V gene TRBV5-6 combines with J gene TRBJ2-4, with 8 bases fitting TRBD2. Judging by the DNA end, TRBJ2-7 fits better; the J call may be wrong. This CDR3 has 15 amino acids. Germline CDR1 and CDR2: SGHDT and YYEEEE. The CDR3: CASSLIRAGVYEQYF. CDR3 nucleotides: TGTGCCAGCAGCTTGATCCGAGCGGGAGTGTACGAGCAGTACTTC.

The V call is TRBV7-2, the J call TRBJ2-3, with 9 bases that match TRBD2. The germline V gene encodes CDR1 SGHTA and CDR2 FQGNSA. Trimming cost V 2 bases and J 1 base; bases outside gene matches: 13. The CDR3 sequence is 19 residues long. This CDR3 is CASSLHGSGSAGGTDTQYF. In DNA form, the CDR3 reads TGTGCCAGCAGCTTACATGGTAGCGGGAGCGCAGGGGGCACAGATACGCAGTATTTT.

This clonotype has a handful of counts. The chain combines TRBV20-1 with TRBJ2-3, with D possibly being TRBD2 (6 bases). The V and J ends lost 4 bases and 4 bases respectively, with 15 bases between them. This CDR3 has 14 amino acids. The germline V gene encodes CDR1 DFQATT and CDR2 SNEGSKA (reference sequence). CDR3 in DNA: TGCAGTGCTAAACGGGAGATGGGACCAGATACGCAGTATTTT. Protein: CSAKREMGPDTQYF.

CDR3 bases: TGTGCCAGCAGTTCAGTCGACGAGCAGTACTTC. It is translated as CASSSVDEQYF. The rearrangement joins TRBV6-6 to TRBJ2-7; no firm D call. Germline V gene data show CDR1 as MNHNY and CDR2 as SVGAGI (reference sequence). The CDR3 runs 11 residues. The V gene lost 4 bases and the J gene lost 5 bases, with 6 bases spanning the gap.

V is TRBV29-1 and J is TRBJ1-1; TRBD1 might be the D (5 bases). CDR1 SQVTM and CDR2 ANQGSEA come from the germline V gene. Trimming took 5 bases from V and 3 from J, leaving 10 bases between them. The CDR3 runs to 12 residues. The CDR3 here is CSVSGGDTEAFF. The CDR3 nucleotides are TGCAGCGTTTCGGGGGGGGACACTGAAGCTTTCTTT.

V gene TRBV15 combines with J gene TRBJ1-2; D uncertain. The V end lost 0 bases, the J end lost 8 bases, and 19 bases lay between the germline ends. Germline V CDR1 and CDR2: LNHNV, YYDKDF (reference sequence). This CDR3 is built from 16 residues. The CDR3: CATSRDDSSRERGYTF. In DNA, the CDR3 is TGTGCCACCAGCAGAGACGATAGTAGTAGAGAACGGGGCTACACCTTC.

The chain employs TRBV7-8 and TRBJ1-1; D is unresolved. CDR1 and CDR2 from the germline V gene are SGHVS and FQNEAQ. The CDR3 consists of 16 residues. Trimming pared 3 bases from V and 1 base from J, leaving 15 bases between. The CDR3 DNA follows: TGTGCCAGCAGCTTCCTGCAGCACGGGAGGAACACTGAAGCTTTCTTT. Protein product: CASSFLQHGRNTEAFF. Drawing the rest from reference TRBV7-8 and TRBJ1-1, the complete variable domain is GAGVSQSPRYKVAKRGQDVALRCDPISGHVSLFWYQQALGQGPEFLTYFQNEAQLDKSGLPSDRFFAERPEGSVSTLKIQRTQQEDSAVYLCASSFLQHGRNTEAFFGQGTRLTVV.

This clonotype occurred a few times. The V gene is TRBV5-1, the J gene TRBJ1-2; D uncertain. The germline gives CDR1 SGHRS, CDR2 YFSETQ. V lost 0 bases, J lost 4 bases, and 13 bases lay in between. The CDR3 runs to 15 residues. The CDR3 DNA reads TGCGCCAGCAGCTTGGAGTCAGGATCGTCCTATGGCTACACCTTC. Amino acid sequence: CASSLESGSSYGYTF.

The chain is built from TRBV5-1 and TRBJ2-3; either TRBD1 or TRBD2 may supply D (5 bases each). Germline CDR1 and CDR2: SGHRS and YFSETQ. CDR3 length equals 15 residues. The V end lost 2 bases, the J end lost 2 bases, and 12 bases lay between the germline ends. CDR3 nucleotide sequence: TGCGCCAGCAGCTTAGGGACCAGGTTCACAGATACGCAGTATTTT. It codes for CASSLGTRFTDTQYF.

V and J are TRBV5-1 and TRBJ1-2; 9 bases match TRBD1. V lost 4 bases to trimming and J lost 8 bases; unmatched junction nucleotides: 9. The CDR3 extends over 14 amino acids. Germline-derived CDR1 and CDR2 are SGHRS and YFSETQ. The CDR3 loop reads CASSRAGQGNGYTF. The CDR3 DNA follows: TGCGCCAGCAGCCGGGCGGGACAGGGTAACGGCTACACCTTC.